The TCR beta chain under discussion was sequenced for a study of T cell responses to AZD1222 COVID-19 vaccine. General study findings and limits: A reported finding is that nearly half of spike-specific TCRs target unmutated variant regions.

J lost 0 bases, V lost 5 bases, and 9 bases had no gene match. The CDR3 covers 17 residues. Germline CDR1 reads MGHRA; CDR2 reads YSYEKL. Clones were sequenced by immunoSEQ multiplex PCR, and TCRdb holds only the in-frame ones, with some missing. The sample lists about 110,000 clones; approximately 87% were seen once. This clone was counted between two and nine times. The antigen remains unidentified. V is TRBV4-1 and J is TRBJ1-4; 7 bases map to TRBD1. The receptor comes from an adult who received the AZD1222 COVID-19 vaccine. The sequencing used peripheral blood, collected 28 days after the second AZD1222 dose. The CDR3 DNA follows: TGCGCCAGCAGCAGAGGGGACAGATATGCAACTAATGAAAAACTGTTTTTT. Its protein is CASSRGDRYATNEKLFF.